This entry lists 10 T cell receptor beta chains sequenced from one sample in a study of a mutant IDH1 vaccine in newly diagnosed glioma. Only in-frame clones appear in the TCRdb table, and some are missing; sequencing was by immunoSEQ multiplex PCR. The sample comprises about 38,000 clones, around 78% of which are singletons, and more than 5.5% rests with the top ten. No cognate antigen is known for these TCRs. Time point here: week 5, during vaccination. It was 300 ug of mutant IDH1 20-mer peptide that made up each vaccine dose, given with topical imiquimod. Here the sequenced sample was PBMCs, taken from a glioma patient whose treatment included an IDH1 peptide vaccine. Receptor source: a man between 35 and 55 years old with glioma.

This clone has only one observation. The V and J genes are TRBV7-8 and TRBJ1-1; D uncertain. The CDR3 runs 13 residues. Germline V gene data show CDR1 as SGHVS and CDR2 as FQNEAQ. Trimming removed 0 bases at V and 10 bases at J, with 12 bases between. The CDR3 loop is CASSLANSKRAFF. The DNA for the CDR3 is TGTGCCAGCAGCTTAGCGAATTCAAAGAGAGCTTTCTTT.

This rearrangement joins TRBV19 to TRBJ1-5; TRBD1 matches 9 bases. V shed 6 bases and J 6 bases; nucleotides not matched to a gene: 6. Germline lookup yields CDR1 LNHDA and CDR2 SQIVND (reference sequence). The CDR3 runs to 14 residues. The chain's CDR3 is CASRLDRGTQPQHF. CDR3 DNA sequence: TGTGCCAGTAGGTTGGACAGGGGCACTCAGCCCCAGCATTTT. Full variable domain (remainder filled in from reference TRBV19 and TRBJ1-5): DGGITQSPKYLFRKEGQNVTLSCEQNLNHDAMYWYRQDPGQGLRLIYYSQIVNDFQKGDIAEGYSVSREKKESFPLTVTSAQKNPTAFYLCASRLDRGTQPQHFGDGTRLSIL.

The chain has TRBV10-3 and TRBJ1-2, with 7 bases identical to TRBD1. Per the germline V gene, CDR1 is ENHRY and CDR2 is SYGVKD. CDR3 length: 14 residues. J lost 4 bases, V lost 6 bases, and 8 bases had no gene match. The CDR3 region is CAIRDRVESYGYTF. In nucleotides, the CDR3 is TGTGCCATCAGAGACAGGGTGGAAAGCTATGGCTACACCTTC.

The chain is built from TRBV7-8 and TRBJ1-5; no reliable D call. The CDR3 extends over 14 amino acids. The germline V gene encodes CDR1 SGHVS and CDR2 FQNEAQ. Trimming took 10 bases from V and 0 from J, leaving 13 bases between them. CDR3 in amino acids: CATYPGSSNQPQHF. DNA for the CDR3: TGTGCCACCTACCCGGGCAGTAGCAATCAGCCCCAGCATTTT.

The chain couples TRBV19 to TRBJ2-7, with 9 bases aligning to TRBD2. J lost 3 bases, V lost 3 bases, and 6 bases had no gene match. The CDR3 is 15 residues long. The germline CDR1 and CDR2 sequences are LNHDA and SQIVND (reference sequence). This CDR3 is CASSIERGVGYEQYF. CDR3 nucleotides: TGTGCCAGTAGTATCGAGCGGGGGGTAGGCTACGAGCAGTACTTC.

This clone was seen a few times. This chain joins TRBV27 and TRBJ2-7, with a possible D match to TRBD1 (6 bases). Germline V gene data show CDR1 as MNHEY and CDR2 as SMNVEV (reference sequence). V was cut by 3 bases and J by 3 bases, with 9 bases left in between. CDR3 size: 13 residues. The CDR3 reads CASSLGAGYEQYF. In DNA form, the CDR3 reads TGTGCCAGCAGTTTGGGGGCGGGCTACGAGCAGTACTTC.

The genes are TRBV30 and TRBJ2-7, with D unclear. Germline V gives CDR1 GTSNPN, CDR2 SVGIG (reference sequence). The CDR3 is made up of 11 amino acids. The ends were cut back, 0 bases at V and 5 bases at J, with 5 bases in the middle. CDR3 sequence reads: CAWSVANEQYF. CDR3 DNA: TGTGCCTGGAGTGTTGCGAACGAGCAGTACTTC.

V and J are TRBV7-6 and TRBJ2-5; weak D call: TRBD2 (6 bases). The CDR3 is 18 residues long. CDR1 SGHVS and CDR2 FNYEAQ come from the germline V gene. V lost 1 base to trimming and J lost 4 bases, with 22 bases between them. CDR3 in DNA: TGTGCCAGCAGCTTAGGCTGGTCGGGCCCGCCGGAGGGAGAGACCCAGTACTTC. Its translation is CASSLGWSGPPEGETQYF.

This clone has a handful of counts. The chain is built from TRBV14 and TRBJ1-2; D possibly corresponds to TRBD1 (5 bases). From germline, CDR1 is SGHDN and CDR2 FVKESK. Trimming left V 1 base short and J 7 bases short, with 10 bases between. The CDR3 loop spans 13 amino acids. In DNA, the CDR3 is TGTGCCAGCAGCCAAGGGTCAGGGTTTGGCTACACCTTC. Translating it yields CASSQGSGFGYTF.

V and J are TRBV10-3 and TRBJ1-1; D is uncertain. Germline values: CDR1 ENHRY, CDR2 SYGVKD. V was pared by 3 bases and J by 1 base, with 6 bases between. The CDR3 extends over 13 amino acids. CDR3 in DNA: TGTGCCATCAGTGACCAACAGAACACTGAAGCTTTCTTT. This translates into CAISDQQNTEAFF.